The 24 T cell receptor beta chains listed next were all sequenced from one sample in a study of blood T cell repertoires in COVID-19. Repertoires were generated with immunoSEQ multiplex PCR, while TCRdb's copy carries only in-frame clones and drops some. Among 250,000 to 300,000 clones listed, about nine tenths were seen once. The sequencing input was peripheral blood. The origin of the receptors is a woman between 40 and 55 years old who had recovered from COVID-19.

This clone came up a few times. The genes are TRBV5-4 and TRBJ1-6; perhaps TRBD1 as D (6 bases). V dropped 6 bases and J dropped 2 bases, with 12 bases sitting between them. The CDR3 has 15 amino acids. In germline, CDR1 is SGHNT, CDR2 YYREEE (reference sequence). The CDR3 region has the DNA TGTGCCAGCATGGGGCAGGGGACCTATAATTCACCCCTCCACTTT. The encoded protein is CASMGQGTYNSPLHF.

A single count supports this clone. V usage is TRBV5-5 and J usage is TRBJ2-3; D is perhaps TRBD2 (5 bases). CDR3 size: 15 residues. V was trimmed by 0 bases and J by 1 base, leaving 9 bases between them. Germline V CDR1 and CDR2: SGHKS, YYEKEE (reference sequence). CDR3 coding DNA: TGTGCCAGCAGCTTGGGCGGGCAGGGCACAGATACGCAGTATTTT. It specifies CASSLGGQGTDTQYF.

This chain uses TRBV5-1 with TRBJ2-7; the D gene is possibly TRBD1 (6 bases). V lost 0 bases to trimming and J lost 9 bases, with 10 bases between them. Germline CDR1 reads SGHRS; CDR2 reads YFSETQ. CDR3 length: 12 residues. CDR3 protein: CASSLEQGRQYF. CDR3 coding DNA: TGCGCCAGCAGCTTGGAACAGGGCCGGCAGTACTTC.

This clone was picked up one time. The chain recombines TRBV9 with TRBJ2-3, with 10 bases that match TRBD2. V shed 2 bases and J 0 bases; nucleotides not matched to a gene: 0. Germline lookup yields CDR1 SGDLS and CDR2 YYNGEE. The CDR3 covers 15 residues. The CDR3 region is CASSVTSGSTDTQYF. In DNA, the CDR3 is TGTGCCAGCAGCGTGACTAGCGGGAGCACAGATACGCAGTATTTT.

The CDR3 region has the DNA TGTGCCAGCAGCCAAGGACTGCGGGGAGATACGCAGTATTTT. Translation gives CASSQGLRGDTQYF. This rearrangement joins TRBV7-2 to TRBJ2-3; D possibly corresponds to TRBD2 (6 bases). Between the trimmed V and J ends, which lost 5 bases and 5 bases, there was a span of 14 bases. CDR1 and CDR2 (germline): SGHTA, FQGNSA. The CDR3 has 14 amino acids.

This chain uses TRBV6-5 with TRBJ2-1; 10 nucleotides agree with TRBD1. CDR1 is MNHEY, CDR2 SVGAGI, per germline. This CDR3 comprises 15 residues. J was trimmed by 0 bases and V by 7 bases; bases with no gene match: 3. The CDR3 loop reads CASKRDRGSYNEQFF. The DNA of the CDR3 is TGTGCCAGCAAACGGGACAGGGGCTCCTACAATGAGCAGTTCTTC.

Concerning this clone itself: Other DNA sequences in the same sample also yield this CDR3. V usage is TRBV7-2 and J usage is TRBJ1-1, with TRBD1 as a possible D gene (5 bases). CDR3 length equals 13 residues. Trimming stripped 4 bases from V and 1 base from J, with 7 bases between. Germline-derived CDR1 and CDR2 are SGHTA and FQGNSA. The CDR3 reads CASSSDRNTEAFF. The DNA for the CDR3 is TGTGCCAGCAGCTCCGACAGGAACACTGAAGCTTTCTTT.

The chain combines TRBV5-1 with TRBJ2-1, with 8 bases lining up with TRBD1. Germline loops: CDR1 SGHRS, CDR2 YFSETQ. The CDR3 sequence is 14 residues long. V gave up 0 bases and J gave up 8 bases; unmatched junction bases: 4. The CDR3 nucleotides are TGCGCCAGCAGCTTGGGGACAGGGACGGATGAGCAGTTCTTC. Its translation: CASSLGTGTDEQFF.

This chain links TRBV7-9 with TRBJ2-7, with TRBD1 matching 8 bases. Germline CDR1 is SEHNR and CDR2 is FQNEAQ (reference sequence). The CDR3 consists of 17 residues. The V segment lost 2 bases and the J segment 7 bases; nucleotides outside the gene matches: 16. CDR3 DNA: TGTGCCAGCAGCTTAAGGGGCCCAAGACAGGGGATTAGGGAGCAGTACTTC. Protein sequence: CASSLRGPRQGIREQYF.

The chain employs TRBV6-5 and TRBJ2-5, with 7 bases lining up with TRBD2. The CDR3 has 15 amino acids. The ends lost 6 bases at V and 3 bases at J; junction bases unmatched: 10. Germline values: CDR1 MNHEY, CDR2 SVGAGI. The CDR3 DNA sequence: TGTGCCAGCAGGTATTCGGGACTAAAAGAAGAGACCCAGTACTTC. Protein product: CASRYSGLKEETQYF.

About this clone: Other DNA sequences in this sample translate to the same CDR3. The genes are TRBV5-1 and TRBJ2-3; 7 positions agree with TRBD1. The V gene end was trimmed by 0 bases and the J gene end by 4 bases; junction bases not matched to a gene: 2. The CDR3 sequence is 14 residues long. The germline V gene encodes CDR1 SGHRS and CDR2 YFSETQ. This chain's CDR3 is CASSLGQGADTQYF. In nucleotides, the CDR3 is TGCGCCAGCAGCTTGGGGCAGGGGGCAGATACGCAGTATTTT.

The rearrangement uses TRBV7-3 and TRBJ2-3; D gene unclear. The CDR3 runs 14 residues. Germline V gene sequence: CDR1 SGHTA, CDR2 FQGTGA. Deletions cut 5 bases from V and 2 bases from J, with 11 bases between. CDR3 protein: CASSEVSATDTQYF. CDR3 sequence (DNA): TGTGCCAGCAGCGAGGTGTCGGCCACAGATACGCAGTATTTT.

The V call is TRBV6-5, the J call TRBJ2-2, with 7 bases matching TRBD1. V lost 7 bases to trimming and J lost 3 bases; unmatched junction nucleotides: 5. Germline-derived CDR1 and CDR2 are MNHEY and SVGAGI. The CDR3 runs 14 residues. CDR3: CASTSGGYTGELFF. The CDR3 region has the DNA TGTGCCAGCACCTCAGGGGGATACACCGGGGAGCTGTTTTTT.

The chain carries TRBV27 and TRBJ1-2; a possible D gene is TRBD1 (6 bases). V was clipped by 2 bases and J by 4 bases, with 11 bases between them. The germline gives CDR1 MNHEY, CDR2 SMNVEV (reference sequence). The CDR3 contains 14 residues. The CDR3 here is CASSLAQGFYGYTF. For the CDR3, the DNA is TGTGCCAGCAGTTTAGCCCAGGGGTTCTATGGCTACACCTTC.

The rearrangement uses TRBV5-1 and TRBJ2-7; 8 bases align to TRBD2. Unmatched junction bases numbered 9, after V lost 1 base and J lost 3 bases. CDR1 and CDR2 from the germline V gene are SGHRS and YFSETQ. This CDR3 contains 16 residues. Here the CDR3 reads CASSLTRGGQGYEQYF. The CDR3 region has the DNA TGCGCCAGCAGCTTGACACGGGGGGGGCAGGGCTACGAGCAGTACTTC.

This sequence joins TRBV7-2 and TRBJ1-2; 7 nucleotides line up with TRBD1. The V segment lost 1 base and the J segment 2 bases; nucleotides outside the gene matches: 7. The CDR3 loop spans 16 amino acids. In germline, CDR1 is SGHTA, CDR2 FQGNSA. CDR3 sequence: CASSLGGQESNYGYTF. DNA of the CDR3: TGTGCCAGCAGCTTAGGAGGACAGGAGAGCAACTATGGCTACACCTTC.

The V gene is TRBV19, the J gene TRBJ2-7; 9 bases are shared with TRBD1. CDR3 length equals 15 residues. Germline assignment: CDR1 LNHDA and CDR2 SQIVND (reference sequence). Trimming cost V 2 bases and J 2 bases; bases outside gene matches: 4. CDR3 region: CASSIRDREPYEQYF. The CDR3 nucleotides are TGTGCCAGTAGTATAAGGGACAGGGAACCCTACGAGCAGTACTTC.

The gene calls are TRBV2 and TRBJ2-3; D is unclear. The CDR3 has 14 residues. Trimming took off 7 bases at V and 0 bases at J, with 11 bases between the two ends. The germline gives CDR1 SNHLY, CDR2 FYNNEI. CDR3 nucleotides: TGTGCCAGCAAGGAGTCTCCTAGCACAGATACGCAGTATTTT. The encoded protein is CASKESPSTDTQYF.

This sequence joins TRBV20-1 and TRBJ2-5; D may be TRBD1 (6 bases). Germline CDR1 is DFQATT and CDR2 is SNEGSKA (reference sequence). The CDR3 loop spans 13 amino acids. Trimming shortened V by 3 bases and J by 2 bases, and 10 bases separated the two germline ends. CDR3 DNA sequence: TGCAGTGCTAGTAGGGGGACGCAAGAGACCCAGTACTTC. It codes for CSASRGTQETQYF.

This clone occurred a few times. V is TRBV5-1 and J is TRBJ1-1; tentative D call: TRBD1 (5 bases). In germline, CDR1 is SGHRS, CDR2 YFSETQ. The CDR3 totals 16 residues. V lost 0 bases and J 2 bases, leaving 14 bases between the germline ends. The CDR3: CASSLDRSKKNTEAFF. The CDR3 nucleotides are TGCGCCAGCAGCTTGGACAGGTCGAAAAAAAACACTGAAGCTTTCTTT.

The CDR3 is CASSQDEWTGTNYGYTF. As DNA, the CDR3 is TGCGCCAGCAGCCAAGACGAATGGACAGGAACTAACTATGGCTACACCTTC. The chain combines TRBV4-3 with TRBJ1-2; 7 bases match TRBD1. Unmatched junction bases numbered 7, after V lost 0 bases and J lost 0 bases. This CDR3 is built from 17 residues. Germline assignment: CDR1 LGHNA and CDR2 YSLEER.

The chain employs TRBV10-3 and TRBJ2-7, with D tentatively TRBD1 (5 bases). The CDR3 sequence is 13 residues long. Germline CDR1 is ENHRY and CDR2 is SYGVKD. V lost 3 bases, J lost 3 bases, and 9 bases lay in between. The CDR3 DNA sequence: TGTGCCATCAGTGATCTGCAGGGCTACGAGCAGTACTTC. Translation: CAISDLQGYEQYF.

The CDR3 nucleotides are TGCGCCAGCCAAGCGGGGGGTTCCTACAATGAGCAGTTCTTC. It is translated as CASQAGGSYNEQFF. This chain links TRBV10-2 with TRBJ2-1; 9 bases line up with TRBD2. The ends lost 8 bases at V and 1 base at J; junction bases unmatched: 3. The CDR3 sequence is 14 residues long. Germline V gene lookup returns CDR1 WSHSY and CDR2 SAAADI.

The chain combines TRBV5-5 with TRBJ2-1, with D perhaps TRBD2 (5 bases). The CDR3 runs 15 residues. The V gene lost 4 bases and the J gene lost 0 bases, with 11 bases spanning the gap. In germline, CDR1 is SGHKS, CDR2 YYEKEE (reference sequence). The CDR3 is CASSAGRRSYNEQFF. The CDR3 region has the DNA TGTGCCAGCAGCGCGGGTAGGCGCTCCTACAATGAGCAGTTCTTC.